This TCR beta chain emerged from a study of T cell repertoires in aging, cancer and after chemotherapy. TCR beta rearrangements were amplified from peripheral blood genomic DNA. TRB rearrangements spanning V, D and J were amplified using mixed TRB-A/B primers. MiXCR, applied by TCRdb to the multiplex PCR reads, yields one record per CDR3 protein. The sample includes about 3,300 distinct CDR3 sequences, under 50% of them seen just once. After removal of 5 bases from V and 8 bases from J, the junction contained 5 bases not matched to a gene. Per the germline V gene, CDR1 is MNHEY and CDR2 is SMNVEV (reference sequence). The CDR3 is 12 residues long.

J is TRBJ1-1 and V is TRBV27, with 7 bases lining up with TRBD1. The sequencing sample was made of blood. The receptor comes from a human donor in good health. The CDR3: CASSRPTGEAFF. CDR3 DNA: TGTGCCAGCAGTCGACCGACAGGGGAAGCTTTCTTT.